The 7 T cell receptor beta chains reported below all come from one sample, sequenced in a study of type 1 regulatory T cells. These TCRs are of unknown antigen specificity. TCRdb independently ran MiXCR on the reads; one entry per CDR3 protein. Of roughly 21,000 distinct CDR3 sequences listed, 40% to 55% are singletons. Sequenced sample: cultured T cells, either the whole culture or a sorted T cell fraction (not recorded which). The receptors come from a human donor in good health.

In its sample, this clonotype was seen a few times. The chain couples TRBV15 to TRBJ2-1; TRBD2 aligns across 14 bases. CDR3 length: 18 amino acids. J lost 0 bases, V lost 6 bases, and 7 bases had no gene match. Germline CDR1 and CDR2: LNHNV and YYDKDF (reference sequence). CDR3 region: CATSRTSGGTSSYNEQFF. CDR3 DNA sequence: TGTGCCACCAGTAGGACTAGCGGGGGGACCAGCTCCTACAATGAGCAGTTCTTC.

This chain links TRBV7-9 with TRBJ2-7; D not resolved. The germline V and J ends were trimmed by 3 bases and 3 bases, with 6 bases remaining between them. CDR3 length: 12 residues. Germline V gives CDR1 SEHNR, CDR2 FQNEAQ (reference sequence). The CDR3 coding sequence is TGTGCCAGCAGCTTCCTGAACTACGAGCAGTACTTC. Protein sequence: CASSFLNYEQYF.

This CDR3 reads CSARSDAMNTEAFF. The DNA of the CDR3 is TGCAGTGCTAGATCAGATGCGATGAACACTGAAGCTTTCTTT. The chain is built from TRBV20-1 and TRBJ1-1; no reliable D call. Germline loops: CDR1 DFQATT, CDR2 SNEGSKA (reference sequence). V dropped 2 bases and J dropped 0 bases, with 10 bases sitting between them. This CDR3 contains 14 residues.

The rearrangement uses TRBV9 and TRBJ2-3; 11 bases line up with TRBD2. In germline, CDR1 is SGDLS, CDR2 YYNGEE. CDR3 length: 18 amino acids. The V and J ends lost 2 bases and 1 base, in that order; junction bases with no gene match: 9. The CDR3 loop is CASSVSGGAAAGTDTQYF. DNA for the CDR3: TGTGCCAGCAGCGTTAGCGGGGGGGCCGCCGCTGGCACAGATACGCAGTATTTT.

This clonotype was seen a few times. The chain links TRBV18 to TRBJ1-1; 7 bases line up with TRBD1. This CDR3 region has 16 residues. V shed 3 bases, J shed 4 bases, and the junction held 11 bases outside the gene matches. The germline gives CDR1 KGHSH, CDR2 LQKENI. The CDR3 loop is CASSPWGAQGGTEAFF. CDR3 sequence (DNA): TGTGCCAGCTCACCGTGGGGGGCGCAGGGGGGCACTGAAGCTTTCTTT.

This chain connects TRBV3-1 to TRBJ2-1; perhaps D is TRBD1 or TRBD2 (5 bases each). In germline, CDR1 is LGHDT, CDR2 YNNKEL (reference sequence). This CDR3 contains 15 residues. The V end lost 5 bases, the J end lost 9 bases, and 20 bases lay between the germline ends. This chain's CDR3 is CASSSLGRLGTEQFF. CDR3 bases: TGTGCCAGCAGCAGCCTAGGGCGCCTAGGGACTGAGCAGTTCTTC.

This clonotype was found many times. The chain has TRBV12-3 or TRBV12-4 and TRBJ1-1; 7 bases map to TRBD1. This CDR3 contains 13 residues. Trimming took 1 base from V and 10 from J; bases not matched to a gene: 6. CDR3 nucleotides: TGTGCCAGCAGTTTAGGGGACAGTTCGGGAGCTTTCTTT. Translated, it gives CASSLGDSSGAFF.